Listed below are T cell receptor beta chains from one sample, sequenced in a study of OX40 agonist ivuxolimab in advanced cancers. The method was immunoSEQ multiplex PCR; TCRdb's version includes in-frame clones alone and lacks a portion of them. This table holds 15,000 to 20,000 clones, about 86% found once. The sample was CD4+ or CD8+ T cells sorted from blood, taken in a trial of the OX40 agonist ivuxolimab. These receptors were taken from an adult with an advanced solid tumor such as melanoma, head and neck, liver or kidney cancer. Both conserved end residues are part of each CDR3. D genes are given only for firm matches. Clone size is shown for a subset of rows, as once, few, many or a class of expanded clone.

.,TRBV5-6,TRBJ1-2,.,CASSYGQLTNYGYTF,TGTGCCAGCAGCTATGGACAGCTTACTAACTATGGCTACACCTTC
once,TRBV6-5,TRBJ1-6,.,CASSPHNSPLHF,TGTGCCAGCAGTCCGCATAATTCACCCCTCCACTTT
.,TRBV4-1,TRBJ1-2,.,CASSHSAGADGYTF,TGCGCCAGCAGCCATTCAGCGGGGGCAGATGGCTACACCTTC
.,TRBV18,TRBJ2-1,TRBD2,CASSPPGLEGLEQFF,TGTGCCAGCTCGCCCCCGGGACTAGAGGGTTTAGAGCAGTTCTTC
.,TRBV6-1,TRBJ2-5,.,CASRGAETQYF,TGTGCCAGCAGGGGCGCAGAGACCCAGTACTTC
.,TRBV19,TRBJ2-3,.,CASTRVGTPLPTDTQYF,TGTGCCAGTACGAGGGTAGGGACTCCACTTCCCACAGATACGCAGTATTTT
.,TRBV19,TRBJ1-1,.,CASTQTIQNTEAFF,TGTGCCAGTACCCAGACAATACAGAACACTGAAGCTTTCTTT
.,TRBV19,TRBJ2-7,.,CASSIRAGAFYEQYF,TGTGCCAGTAGTATAAGGGCAGGGGCTTTCTACGAGCAGTACTTC
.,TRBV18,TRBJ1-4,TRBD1,CASSPDRGRSEKLFF,TGTGCCAGCTCACCAGACAGGGGGCGGTCTGAAAAACTGTTTTTT
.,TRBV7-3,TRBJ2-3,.,CASSLRPSTDTQYF,TGTGCCAGCAGCTTAAGACCTAGCACAGATACGCAGTATTTT
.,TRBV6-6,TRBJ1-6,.,CASTSGLISPLHF,TGTGCCAGCACTTCGGGGCTCATTTCACCCCTCCACTTT
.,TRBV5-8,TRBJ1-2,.,CASTTRRGNGYTF,TGTGCCAGTACCACAAGGCGAGGGAATGGCTACACCTTC
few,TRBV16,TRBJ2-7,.,CASSQWSGSHEQYF,TGTGCCAGCAGCCAATGGTCGGGATCCCACGAGCAGTACTTC